The clone carrying this T cell receptor (beta chain) was seen a few times. Its antigen is undetermined. Trimming removed 3 bases at V and 7 bases at J, with 10 bases between. Germline CDR1 is KGHSH and CDR2 is LQKENI. This CDR3 has 12 amino acids. These data originate in a study of response to subunit inactivated influenza vaccine. TCRdb reprocessed the RT-PCR reads with MiXCR, giving one entry per CDR3 protein. The sample lists about 700,000 distinct CDR3 sequences, approximately 14% seen once, with around 6.5% in the top ten. Findings and caveats of the study: The study's authors posited that every seasonal influenza vaccination enlists few new T cells.

The chain joins TRBV18 to TRBJ2-7, with no clear D. The TCR sequence derives from a man between 45 and 60 years old who received an inactivated influenza vaccine. This material consisted of PBMCs from blood, taken less than 15 days before vaccination. DNA of the CDR3: TGTGCCAGCTCACCGAACTGGATGGAGCAGTACTTC. Its protein product is CASSPNWMEQYF.